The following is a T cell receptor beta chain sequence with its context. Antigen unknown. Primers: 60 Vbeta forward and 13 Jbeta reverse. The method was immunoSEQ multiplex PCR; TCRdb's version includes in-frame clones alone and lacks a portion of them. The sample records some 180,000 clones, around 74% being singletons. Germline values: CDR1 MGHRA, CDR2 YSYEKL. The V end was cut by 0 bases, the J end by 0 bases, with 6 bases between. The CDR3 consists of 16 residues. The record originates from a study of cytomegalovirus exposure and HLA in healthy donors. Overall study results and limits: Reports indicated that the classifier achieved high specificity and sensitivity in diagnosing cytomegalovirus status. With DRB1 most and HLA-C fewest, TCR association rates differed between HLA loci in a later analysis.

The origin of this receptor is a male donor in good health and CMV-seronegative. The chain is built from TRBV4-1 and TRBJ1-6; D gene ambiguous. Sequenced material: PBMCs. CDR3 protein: CASSQEGSSYNSPLHF. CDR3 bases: TGCGCCAGCAGCCAAGAAGGGAGCTCCTATAATTCACCCCTCCACTTT.